This T cell receptor (beta chain) is drawn from a study of shared clonotypes between healthy human individuals. The data were produced by immunoSEQ multiplex PCR, yet TCRdb's version contains in-frame clones alone and is incomplete. The data contain under 300,000 clones, 65% of them seen just once; the ten biggest clones take up 11%. Trimming removed 5 bases from V and 10 bases from J; junction bases left unmatched: 5. CDR1 and CDR2 (germline): PRHDT, FYEKMQ (reference sequence). The CDR3 runs 12 residues. The chain has TRBV13 and TRBJ1-1; 9 positions match TRBD1. The source material was memory CD4+ T cells sorted from blood. As to subset: CD45RA-negative fraction. This TCR was sampled from a man aged 25 to 40 in good health. CDR3 amino acids: CASSINRGRAFF. The CDR3 coding sequence is TGTGCCAGCAGCATAAACAGGGGGCGAGCTTTCTTT.